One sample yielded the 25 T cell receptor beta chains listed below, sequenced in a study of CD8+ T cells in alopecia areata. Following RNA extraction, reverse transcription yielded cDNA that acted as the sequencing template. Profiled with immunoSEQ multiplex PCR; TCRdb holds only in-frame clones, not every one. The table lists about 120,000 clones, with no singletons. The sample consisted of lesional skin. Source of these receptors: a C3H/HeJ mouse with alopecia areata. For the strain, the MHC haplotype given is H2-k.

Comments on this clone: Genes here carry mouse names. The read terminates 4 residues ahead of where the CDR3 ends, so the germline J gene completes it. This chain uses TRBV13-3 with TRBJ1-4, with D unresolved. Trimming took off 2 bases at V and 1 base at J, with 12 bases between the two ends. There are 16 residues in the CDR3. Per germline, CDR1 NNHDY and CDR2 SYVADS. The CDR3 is CASSDVVEGSNERLFF. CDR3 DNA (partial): TGTGCCAGCAGTGACGTGGTCGAGGGTTCCAACGAA. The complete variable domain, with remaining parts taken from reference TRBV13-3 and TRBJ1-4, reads EAAVTQSPRSKVAVTGGKVTLSCHQTNNHDYMYWYRQDTGHGLRLIHYSYVADSTEKGDIPDGYKASRPSQENFSLILELASLSQTAVYFCASSDVVEGSNERLFFGHGTKLSVL.

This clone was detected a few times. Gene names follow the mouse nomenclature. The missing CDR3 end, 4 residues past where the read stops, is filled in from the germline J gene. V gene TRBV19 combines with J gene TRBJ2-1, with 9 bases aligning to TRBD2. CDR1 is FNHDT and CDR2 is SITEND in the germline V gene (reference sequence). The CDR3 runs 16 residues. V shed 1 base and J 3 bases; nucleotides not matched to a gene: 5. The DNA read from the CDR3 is TGTGCCAGCAGTATACCCCCGACTGGGGGCTATGCT. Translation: CASSIPPTGGYA. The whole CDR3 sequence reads CASSIPPTGGYAEQFF.

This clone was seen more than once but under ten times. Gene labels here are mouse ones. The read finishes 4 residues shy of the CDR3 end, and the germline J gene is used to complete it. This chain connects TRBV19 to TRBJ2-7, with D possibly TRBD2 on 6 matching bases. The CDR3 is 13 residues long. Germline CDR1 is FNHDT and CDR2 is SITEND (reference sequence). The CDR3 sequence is CASSIGGGDEQYF. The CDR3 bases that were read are TGTGCCAGCAGTATAGGTGGGGGAGAT.

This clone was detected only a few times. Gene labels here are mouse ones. CDR3 in amino acids: CASRQQGARAEQFF. The part of the CDR3 DNA that was read is TGTGCCAGCAGGCAACAGGGGGCGCGCGCT. The chain recombines TRBV13-3 with TRBJ2-1; 9 bases line up with TRBD1. The sequence runs out 4 residues before the end of the CDR3; the remainder is reconstructed from the germline J gene. Per the germline V gene, CDR1 is NNHDY and CDR2 is SYVADS. This CDR3 region has 14 residues.

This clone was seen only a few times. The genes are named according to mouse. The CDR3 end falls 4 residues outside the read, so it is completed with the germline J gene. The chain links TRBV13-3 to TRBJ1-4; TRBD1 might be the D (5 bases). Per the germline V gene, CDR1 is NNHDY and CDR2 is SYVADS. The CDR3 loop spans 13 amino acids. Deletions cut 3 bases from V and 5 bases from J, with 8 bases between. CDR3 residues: CASSVRGNERLFF. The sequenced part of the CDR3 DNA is TGTGCCAGCAGTGTTAGGGGTAACGAA.

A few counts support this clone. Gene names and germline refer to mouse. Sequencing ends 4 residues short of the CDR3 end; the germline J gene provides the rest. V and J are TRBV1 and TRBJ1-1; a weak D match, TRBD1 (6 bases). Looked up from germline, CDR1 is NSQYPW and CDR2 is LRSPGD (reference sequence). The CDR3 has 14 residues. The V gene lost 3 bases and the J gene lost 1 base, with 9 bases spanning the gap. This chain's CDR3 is CTCSAETGNTEVFF. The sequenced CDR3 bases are TGCACCTGCAGTGCGGAGACAGGAAACACA.

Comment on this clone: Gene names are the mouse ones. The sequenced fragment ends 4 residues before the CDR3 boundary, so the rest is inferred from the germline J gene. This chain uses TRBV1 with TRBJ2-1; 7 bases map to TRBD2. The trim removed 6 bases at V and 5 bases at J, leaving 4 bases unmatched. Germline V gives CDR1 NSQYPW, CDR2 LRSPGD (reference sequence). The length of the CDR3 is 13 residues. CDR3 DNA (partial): TGCACCTGCAGGAGACTGGGCCATGCT. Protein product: CTCRRLGHA. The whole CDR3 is CTCRRLGHAEQFF.

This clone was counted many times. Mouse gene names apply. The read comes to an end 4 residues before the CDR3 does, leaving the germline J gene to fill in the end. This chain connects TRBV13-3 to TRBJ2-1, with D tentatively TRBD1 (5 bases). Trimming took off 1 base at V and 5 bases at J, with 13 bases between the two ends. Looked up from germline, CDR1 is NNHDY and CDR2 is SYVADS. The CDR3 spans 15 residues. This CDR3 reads CASSDPQGRDAEQFF. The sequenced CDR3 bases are TGTGCCAGCAGTGATCCCCAGGGAAGAGATGCT.

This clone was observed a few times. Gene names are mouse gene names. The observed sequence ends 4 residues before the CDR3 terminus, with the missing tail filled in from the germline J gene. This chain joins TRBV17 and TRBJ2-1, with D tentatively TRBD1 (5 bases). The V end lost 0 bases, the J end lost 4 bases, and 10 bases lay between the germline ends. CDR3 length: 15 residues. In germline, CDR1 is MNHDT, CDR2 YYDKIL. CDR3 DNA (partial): TGTGCTAGCAGTAGAGATCCCCAGGGTTATGCT. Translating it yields CASSRDPQGYA. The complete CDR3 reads CASSRDPQGYAEQFF.

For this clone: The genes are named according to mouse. CDR3 sequence: CASSGAWGGNQDTQYF. The CDR3 bases that were read are TGTGCCAGCAGCGGGGCCTGGGGGGGTAACCAAGAC. This sequence joins TRBV19 and TRBJ2-5, with 9 positions matching TRBD2. From the germline J gene comes the end of the CDR3, since the read stops 4 residues before it. V was pared by 5 bases and J by 0 bases, with 7 bases of the junction left unmatched. Germline V gives CDR1 FNHDT, CDR2 SITEND (reference sequence). This CDR3 spans 16 amino acids.

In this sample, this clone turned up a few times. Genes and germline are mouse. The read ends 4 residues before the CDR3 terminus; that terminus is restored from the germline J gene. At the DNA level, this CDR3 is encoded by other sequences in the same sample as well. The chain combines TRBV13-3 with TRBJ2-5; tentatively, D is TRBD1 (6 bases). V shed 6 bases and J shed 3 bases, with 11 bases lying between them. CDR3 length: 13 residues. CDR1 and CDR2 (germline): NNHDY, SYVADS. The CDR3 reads CASTLRGQDTQYF. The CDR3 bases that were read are TGTGCCAGCACCCTCAGGGGACAAGAC.

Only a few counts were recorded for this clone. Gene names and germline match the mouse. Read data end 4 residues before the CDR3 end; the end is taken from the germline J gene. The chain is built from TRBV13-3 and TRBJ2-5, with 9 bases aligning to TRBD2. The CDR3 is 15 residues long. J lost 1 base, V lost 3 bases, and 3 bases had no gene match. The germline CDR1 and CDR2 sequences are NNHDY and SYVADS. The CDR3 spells CASSGDWAYQDTQYF. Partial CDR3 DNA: TGTGCCAGCAGTGGGGACTGGGCCTACCAAGAC.

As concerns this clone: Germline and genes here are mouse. CDR3 DNA (partial): TGTGCTAGCAGTACAGGGACTGGGGGGAACCAAGAC. This gives the protein CASSTGTGGNQD. The whole CDR3 protein reads CASSTGTGGNQDTQYF. This sequence joins TRBV17 and TRBJ2-5, with 12 bases identical to TRBD2. The read ends 4 residues shy of where the CDR3 ends; the end is completed using the germline J gene. The CDR3 length is 16 residues. J lost 0 bases, V lost 4 bases, and 2 bases had no gene match. Germline CDR1 reads MNHDT; CDR2 reads YYDKIL.

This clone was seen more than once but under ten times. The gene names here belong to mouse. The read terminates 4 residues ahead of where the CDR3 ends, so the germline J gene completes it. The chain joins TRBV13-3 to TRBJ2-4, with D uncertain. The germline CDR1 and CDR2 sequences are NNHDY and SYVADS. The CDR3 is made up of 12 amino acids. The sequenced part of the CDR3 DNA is TGTGCCAGCAGTGATCACTTAAAC. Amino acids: CASSDHLN. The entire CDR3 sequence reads CASSDHLNTLYF.

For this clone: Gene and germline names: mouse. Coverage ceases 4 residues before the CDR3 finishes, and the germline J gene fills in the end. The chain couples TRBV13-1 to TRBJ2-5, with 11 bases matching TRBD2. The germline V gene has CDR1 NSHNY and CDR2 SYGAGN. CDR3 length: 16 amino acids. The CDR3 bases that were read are TGTGCCAGCAGTGATGACTGGGGGGGCGCGAAAGAC. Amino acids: CASSDDWGGAKD. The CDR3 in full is CASSDDWGGAKDTQYF.

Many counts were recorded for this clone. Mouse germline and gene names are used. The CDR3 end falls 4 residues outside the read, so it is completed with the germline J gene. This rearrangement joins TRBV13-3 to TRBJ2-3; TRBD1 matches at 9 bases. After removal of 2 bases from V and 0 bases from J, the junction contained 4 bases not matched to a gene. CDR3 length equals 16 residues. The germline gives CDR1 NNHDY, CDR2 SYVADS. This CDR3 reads CASSDPDRGSAETLYF. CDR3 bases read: TGTGCCAGCAGTGACCCGGACAGGGGAAGTGCAGAA.

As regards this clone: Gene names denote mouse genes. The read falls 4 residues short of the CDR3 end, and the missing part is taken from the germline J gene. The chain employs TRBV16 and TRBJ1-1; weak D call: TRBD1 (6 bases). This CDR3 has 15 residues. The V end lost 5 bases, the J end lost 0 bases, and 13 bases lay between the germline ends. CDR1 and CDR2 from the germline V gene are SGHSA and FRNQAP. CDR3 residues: CASSPLQGSNTEVFF. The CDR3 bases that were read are TGTGCAAGCAGCCCACTACAGGGATCAAACACA.

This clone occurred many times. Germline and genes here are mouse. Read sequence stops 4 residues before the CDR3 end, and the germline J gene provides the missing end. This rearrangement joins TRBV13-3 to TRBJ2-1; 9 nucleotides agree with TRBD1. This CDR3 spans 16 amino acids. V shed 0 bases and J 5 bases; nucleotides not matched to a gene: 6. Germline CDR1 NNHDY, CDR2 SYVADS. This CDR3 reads CASSDANRDRDAEQFF. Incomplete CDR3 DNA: TGTGCCAGCAGTGATGCCAATCGGGACAGGGATGCT.

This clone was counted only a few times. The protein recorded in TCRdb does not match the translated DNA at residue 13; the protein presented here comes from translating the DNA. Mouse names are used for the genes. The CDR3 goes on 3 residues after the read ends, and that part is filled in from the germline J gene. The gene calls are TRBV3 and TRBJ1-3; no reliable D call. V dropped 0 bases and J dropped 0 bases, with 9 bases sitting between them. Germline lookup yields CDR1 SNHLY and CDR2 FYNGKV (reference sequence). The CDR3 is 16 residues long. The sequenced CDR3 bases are TGTGCCAGCAGCTTAGCCCTACATATTTCTGGAAATACG. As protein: CASSLALHISGNT. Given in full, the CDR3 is CASSLALHISGNTLYF.

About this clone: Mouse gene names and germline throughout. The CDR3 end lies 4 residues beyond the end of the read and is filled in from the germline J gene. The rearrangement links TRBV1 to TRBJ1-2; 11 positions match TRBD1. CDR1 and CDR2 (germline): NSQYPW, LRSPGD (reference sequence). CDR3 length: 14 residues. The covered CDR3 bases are TGCACCTGCAGTGCTCCGGGACAGGGGGCC. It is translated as CTCSAPGQGA. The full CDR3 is CTCSAPGQGADYTF.

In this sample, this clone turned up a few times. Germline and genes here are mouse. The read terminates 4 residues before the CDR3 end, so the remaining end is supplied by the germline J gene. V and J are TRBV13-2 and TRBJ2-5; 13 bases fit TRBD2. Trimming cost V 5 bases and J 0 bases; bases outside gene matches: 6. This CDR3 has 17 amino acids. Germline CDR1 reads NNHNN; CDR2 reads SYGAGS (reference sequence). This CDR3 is CASGPGLGGVNQDTQYF. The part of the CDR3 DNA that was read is TGTGCCAGCGGGCCGGGACTGGGGGGGGTTAACCAAGAC.

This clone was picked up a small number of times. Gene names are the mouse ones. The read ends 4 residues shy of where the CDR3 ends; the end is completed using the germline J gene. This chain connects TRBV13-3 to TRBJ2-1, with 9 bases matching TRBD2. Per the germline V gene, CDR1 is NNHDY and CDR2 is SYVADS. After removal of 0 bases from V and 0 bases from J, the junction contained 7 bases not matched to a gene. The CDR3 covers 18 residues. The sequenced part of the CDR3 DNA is TGTGCCAGCAGTGATGCAGCTGGGGGGGGTAATAACTATGCT. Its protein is CASSDAAGGGNNYA. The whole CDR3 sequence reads CASSDAAGGGNNYAEQFF.

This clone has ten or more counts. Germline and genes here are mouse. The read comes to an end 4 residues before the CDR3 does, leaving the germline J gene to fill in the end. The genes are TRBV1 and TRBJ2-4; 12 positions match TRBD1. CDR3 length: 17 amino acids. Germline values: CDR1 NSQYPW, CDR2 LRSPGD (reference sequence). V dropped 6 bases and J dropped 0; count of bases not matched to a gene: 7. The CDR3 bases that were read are TGCACCTGCAGACGGGACAGGGGGCCAGGGAGTCAAAAC. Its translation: CTCRRDRGPGSQN. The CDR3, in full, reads CTCRRDRGPGSQNTLYF.

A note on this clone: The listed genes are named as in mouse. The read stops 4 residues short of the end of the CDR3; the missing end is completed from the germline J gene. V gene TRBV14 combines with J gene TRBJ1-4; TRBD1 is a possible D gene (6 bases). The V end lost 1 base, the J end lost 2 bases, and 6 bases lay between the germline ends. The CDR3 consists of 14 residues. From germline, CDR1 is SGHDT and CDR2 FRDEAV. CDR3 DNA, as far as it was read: TGTGCCAGCAGTTTCGGGACATCCAACGAA. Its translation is CASSFGTSNE. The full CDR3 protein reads CASSFGTSNERLFF.

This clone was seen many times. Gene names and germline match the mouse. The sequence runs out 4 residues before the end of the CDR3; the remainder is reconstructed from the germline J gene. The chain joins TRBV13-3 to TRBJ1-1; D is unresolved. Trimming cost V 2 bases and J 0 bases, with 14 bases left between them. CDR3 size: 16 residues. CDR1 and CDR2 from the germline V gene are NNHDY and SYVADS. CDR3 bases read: TGTGCCAGCAGTGAGCCAGGAAAAGTTGCAAACACA. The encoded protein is CASSEPGKVANT. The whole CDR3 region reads CASSEPGKVANTEVFF.